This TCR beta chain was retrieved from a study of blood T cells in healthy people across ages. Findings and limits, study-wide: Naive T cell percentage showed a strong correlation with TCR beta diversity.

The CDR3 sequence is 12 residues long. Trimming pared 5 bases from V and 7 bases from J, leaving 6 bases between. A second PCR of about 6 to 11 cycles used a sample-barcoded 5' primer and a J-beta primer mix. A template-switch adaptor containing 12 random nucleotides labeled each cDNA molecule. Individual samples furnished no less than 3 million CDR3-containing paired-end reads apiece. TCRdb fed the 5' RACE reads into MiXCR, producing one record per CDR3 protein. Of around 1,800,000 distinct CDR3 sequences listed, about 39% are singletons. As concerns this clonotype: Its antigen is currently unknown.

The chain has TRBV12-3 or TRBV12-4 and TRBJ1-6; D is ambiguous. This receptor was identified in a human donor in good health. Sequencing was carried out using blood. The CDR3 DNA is TGTGCCAGCAGTCGTCTAAATTCACCCCTCCACTTT. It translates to CASSRLNSPLHF.